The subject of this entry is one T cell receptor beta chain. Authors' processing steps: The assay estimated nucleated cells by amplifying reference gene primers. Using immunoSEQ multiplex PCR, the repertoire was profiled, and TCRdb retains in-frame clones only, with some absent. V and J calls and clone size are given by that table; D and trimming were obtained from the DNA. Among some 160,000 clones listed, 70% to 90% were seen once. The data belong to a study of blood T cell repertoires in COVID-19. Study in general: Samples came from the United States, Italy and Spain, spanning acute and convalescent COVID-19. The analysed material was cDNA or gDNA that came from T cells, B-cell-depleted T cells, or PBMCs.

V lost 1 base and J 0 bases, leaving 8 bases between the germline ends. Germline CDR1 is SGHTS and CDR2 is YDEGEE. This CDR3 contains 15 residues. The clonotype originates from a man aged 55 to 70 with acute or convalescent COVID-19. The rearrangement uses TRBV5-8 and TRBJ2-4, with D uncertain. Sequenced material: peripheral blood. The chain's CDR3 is CASSLRRVAKNIQYF. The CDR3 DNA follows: TGTGCCAGCAGCTTGCGGAGAGTAGCCAAAAACATTCAGTACTTC.